What follows is one T cell receptor (beta chain) and its context. Antigen specificity is unknown. The data are from a study of T cell responses to AZD1222 COVID-19 vaccine. Overall study findings and caveats: Nearly half of spike-specific TCRs reportedly target unmutated variant regions. Sampling captured repertoires only after the peak T cell response. Spike-specific TCR breadth and depth went up after people got two AZD1222 doses.

Sequencing used immunoSEQ multiplex PCR; TCRdb keeps in-frame clones, though not all of them. The sample has more than 70,000 clones, roughly 90% seen once. Pooled in the analysis were second doses at about 4 or about 12 weeks. Germline V lookup: CDR1 SEHNR, CDR2 FQNEAQ (reference sequence). CDR3 length equals 15 residues. Trimming pared 6 bases from V and 5 bases from J, leaving 16 bases between. The receptor was isolated from an adult who received the AZD1222 COVID-19 vaccine. V usage is TRBV7-9 and J usage is TRBJ2-2; a weak D match, TRBD1 (6 bases). Sequencing used peripheral blood, obtained 28 days after the second AZD1222 dose. The CDR3 DNA reads as TGTGCCAGCAGAGTAAACGACAGGTTAACCGGGGAGCTGTTTTTT. Protein: CASRVNDRLTGELFF.